The TCR beta chain described here comes from a study of cytomegalovirus exposure and HLA in healthy donors. Germline lookup yields CDR1 SGHTA and CDR2 FQGNSA. The CDR3 runs 14 residues. The V end lost 1 base, the J end lost 4 bases, and 8 bases lay between the germline ends. Repertoires were generated with immunoSEQ multiplex PCR, while TCRdb's copy carries only in-frame clones and drops some. Of about 60,000 clones in the sample, more than 85% were seen once. The V gene is TRBV7-2, the J gene TRBJ2-1; D call uncertain. The specimen sequenced was PBMCs. This receptor was taken from a woman aged 18-35 years in good health and CMV-seropositive. The CDR3 region has the DNA TGTGCCAGCAGCTTAGAACAGTCTTACAATGAGCAGTTCTTC. The encoded protein is CASSLEQSYNEQFF.